This T cell receptor (beta chain) was captured by sequencing in a study of vaccination and CD4 T cells after COVID-19. Study context: Stimulation used overlapping spike peptides from SARS-CoV-2, HCoV-NL63, HCoV-OC43 and HCoV-229E.

Regarding treatment: roughly ten-day PBMC culture with coronavirus spike peptide pools or control peptides (ViraFEST assay). Ahead of the COVID-19 pandemic (2011-2018), the CD4+ T cells of the unexposed donor were collected. This clonotype was found once. Its target is unknown. Sequencing of DNA taken from cultured CD4+ T cells relied on the Oncomine TCR Beta short-read assay. Genomic DNA was extracted from cultured CD4+ T cells. TCRdb independently ran MiXCR on the PCR reads; one entry per CDR3 protein. The table lists 7,500 or so distinct CDR3 sequences, roughly 45% of them singletons. This clonotype was obtained from a human donor in good health. Sample: CD4+ T cells from blood, cultured in vitro.

The CDR3 sequence: CASSLGASGAQETQYF. The CDR3 nucleotides are TGTGCCAGCAGCTTGGGGGCTAGCGGGGCACAAGAGACCCAGTACTTC. The gene calls are TRBV5-4 and TRBJ2-5; TRBD2 matches at 9 bases. The germline V gene has CDR1 SGHNT and CDR2 YYREEE (reference sequence). This CDR3 has 16 amino acids. The junction had 5 bases not matched to a gene; V was cut back by 0 bases and J by 2 bases.